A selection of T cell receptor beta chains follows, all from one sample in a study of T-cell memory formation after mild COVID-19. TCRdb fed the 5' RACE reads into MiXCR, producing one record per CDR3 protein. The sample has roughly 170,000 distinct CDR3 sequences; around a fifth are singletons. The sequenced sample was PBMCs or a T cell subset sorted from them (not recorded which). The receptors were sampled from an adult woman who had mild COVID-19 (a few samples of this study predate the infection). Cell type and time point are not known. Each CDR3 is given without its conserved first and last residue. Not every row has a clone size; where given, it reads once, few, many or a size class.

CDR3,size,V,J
ATSISRTSGRDTQY,.,TRBV15,TRBJ2-3
ASSDNEQF,.,TRBV2,TRBJ2-1
ASWGLIGATYEQY,few,TRBV6-5,TRBJ2-7
ASSYSLQGAHTDTQY,.,TRBV6-5,TRBJ2-3
ASSLSPPGQY,.,TRBV7-9,TRBJ2-7
ASSLGLATA,few,TRBV7-8,TRBJ2-1
SVEDRGFYGYT,.,TRBV29-1,TRBJ1-2
ASSQEGGEYQETQY,few,TRBV4-2,TRBJ2-5
ASSRAGLAGYEQY,.,TRBV28,TRBJ2-7
ASSLDGQLNTEAF,few,TRBV5-1,TRBJ1-1
ASSPALQTANTGELF,.,TRBV7-2,TRBJ2-2
ASLMTGVGNTIY,.,TRBV7-9,TRBJ1-3
ASSFQAEGNEQF,.,TRBV11-3,TRBJ2-1
ASSLGTSGYEQY,many,TRBV5-1,TRBJ2-7
ASSPWTSGRVHNEQF,.,TRBV5-6,TRBJ2-1
ASTLRSFGTDTQY,few,TRBV12-3/TRBV12-4,TRBJ2-3
ASSFSGTREYNEQF,.,TRBV12-3/TRBV12-4,TRBJ2-1
SVELADRVHLLSYEQY,few,TRBV29-1,TRBJ2-7
ASSQEGQDSSYEQY,.,TRBV4-3,TRBJ2-7
ATSEGVGTDTQY,few,TRBV24-1,TRBJ2-3
AISAGQTYEQY,few,TRBV10-3,TRBJ2-7
ASSEWGRGEETQY,.,TRBV25-1,TRBJ2-5
ASSYIRSEETQY,.,TRBV6-2/TRBV6-3,TRBJ2-5
ASRLIGGTGELF,.,TRBV5-4,TRBJ2-2
ASSQDQGRQGYT,.,TRBV4-3,TRBJ1-2
AIGRRRKETQY,once,TRBV10-3,TRBJ2-5